This T cell receptor beta chain is drawn from a study of stem cell transplantation in POMP-related autoinflammatory disease. At the level of the study: Pre-transplant patients had naive-skewed CD4+ T cells and few CD8+ T cells.

Clones were sequenced by immunoSEQ multiplex PCR, and TCRdb holds only the in-frame ones, with some missing. The repertoire holds 25,000 to 40,000 clones, with 70% to 90% as singletons. V lost 7 bases, J lost 2 bases, and 8 bases lay in between. From germline, CDR1 is MNHNS and CDR2 SASEGT. CDR3 length: 12 amino acids. Sequencing was performed on CD4+ T cells from PBMCs, taken before stem cell transplantation. The chain combines TRBV6-1 with TRBJ1-2; TRBD1 is a possible D gene (5 bases). The TCR sequence derives from a human donor with POMP-related autoinflammation and immune dysregulation (PRAID). The CDR3 DNA follows: TGTGCCAGCACCGGACACAACTATGGCTACACCTTC. Amino acids: CASTGHNYGYTF.